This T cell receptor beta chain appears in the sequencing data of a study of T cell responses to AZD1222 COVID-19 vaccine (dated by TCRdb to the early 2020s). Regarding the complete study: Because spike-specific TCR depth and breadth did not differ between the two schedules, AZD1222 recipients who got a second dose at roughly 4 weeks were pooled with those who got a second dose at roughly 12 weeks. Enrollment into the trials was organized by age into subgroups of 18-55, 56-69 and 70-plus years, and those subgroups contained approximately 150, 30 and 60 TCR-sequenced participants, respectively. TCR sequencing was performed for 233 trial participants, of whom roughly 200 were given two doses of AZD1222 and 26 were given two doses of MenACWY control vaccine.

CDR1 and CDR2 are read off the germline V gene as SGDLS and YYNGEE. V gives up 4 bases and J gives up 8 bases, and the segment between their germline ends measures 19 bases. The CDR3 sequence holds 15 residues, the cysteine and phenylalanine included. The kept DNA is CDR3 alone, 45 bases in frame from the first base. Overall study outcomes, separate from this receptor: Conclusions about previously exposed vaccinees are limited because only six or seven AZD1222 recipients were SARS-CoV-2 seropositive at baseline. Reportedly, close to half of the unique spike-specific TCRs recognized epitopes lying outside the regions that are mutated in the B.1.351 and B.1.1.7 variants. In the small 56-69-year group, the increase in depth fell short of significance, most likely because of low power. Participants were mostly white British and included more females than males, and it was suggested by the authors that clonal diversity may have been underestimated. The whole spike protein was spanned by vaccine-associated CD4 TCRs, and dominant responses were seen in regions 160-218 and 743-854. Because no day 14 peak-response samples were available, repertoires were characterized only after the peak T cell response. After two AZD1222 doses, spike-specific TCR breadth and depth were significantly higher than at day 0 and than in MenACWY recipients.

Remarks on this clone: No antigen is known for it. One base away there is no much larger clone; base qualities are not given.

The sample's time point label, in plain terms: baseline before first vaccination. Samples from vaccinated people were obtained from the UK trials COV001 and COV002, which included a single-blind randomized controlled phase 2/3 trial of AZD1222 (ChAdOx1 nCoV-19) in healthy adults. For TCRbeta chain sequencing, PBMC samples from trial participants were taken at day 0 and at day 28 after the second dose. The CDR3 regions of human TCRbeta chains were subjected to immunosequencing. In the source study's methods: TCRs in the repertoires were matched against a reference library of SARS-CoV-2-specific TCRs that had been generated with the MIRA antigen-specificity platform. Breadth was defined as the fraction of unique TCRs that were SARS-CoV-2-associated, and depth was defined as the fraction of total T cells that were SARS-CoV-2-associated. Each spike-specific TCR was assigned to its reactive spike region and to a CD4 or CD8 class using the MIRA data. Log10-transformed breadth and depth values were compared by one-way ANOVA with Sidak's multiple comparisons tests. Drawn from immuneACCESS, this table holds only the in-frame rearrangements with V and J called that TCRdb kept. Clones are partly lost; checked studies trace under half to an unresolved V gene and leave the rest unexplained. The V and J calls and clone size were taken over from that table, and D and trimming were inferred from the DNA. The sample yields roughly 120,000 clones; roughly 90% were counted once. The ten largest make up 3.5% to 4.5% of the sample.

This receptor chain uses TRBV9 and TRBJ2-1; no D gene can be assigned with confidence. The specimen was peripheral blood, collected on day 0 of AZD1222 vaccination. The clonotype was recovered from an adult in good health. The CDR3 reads CASSTPGSFLYEQFF. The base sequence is TGTGCCAGCAGCACACCCGGGTCCTTCCTCTATGAGCAGTTCTTC.